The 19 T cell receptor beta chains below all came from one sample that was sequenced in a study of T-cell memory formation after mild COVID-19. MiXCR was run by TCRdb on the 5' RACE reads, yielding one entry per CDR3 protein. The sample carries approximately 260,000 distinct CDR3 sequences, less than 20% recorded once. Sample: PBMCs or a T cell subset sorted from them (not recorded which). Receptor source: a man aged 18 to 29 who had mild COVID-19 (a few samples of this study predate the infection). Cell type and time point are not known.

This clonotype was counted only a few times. The CDR3 DNA reads TGCAGTGCGCCACGTCCTACTAATGAAAAACTGTTTTTT. It encodes CSAPRPTNEKLFF. The J gene is TRBJ1-4, the V gene TRBV20-1; D is ambiguous. The germline V and J ends were trimmed by 6 bases and 2 bases, with 10 bases remaining between them. Germline V gives CDR1 DFQATT, CDR2 SNEGSKA (reference sequence). The CDR3 has 13 residues.

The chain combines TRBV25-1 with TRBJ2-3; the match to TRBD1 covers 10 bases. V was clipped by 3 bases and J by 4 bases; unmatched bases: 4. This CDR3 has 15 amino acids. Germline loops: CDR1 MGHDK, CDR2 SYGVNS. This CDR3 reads CASSDLGQGADTQYF. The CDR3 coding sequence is TGTGCCAGCAGTGACCTAGGACAGGGGGCAGATACGCAGTATTTT.

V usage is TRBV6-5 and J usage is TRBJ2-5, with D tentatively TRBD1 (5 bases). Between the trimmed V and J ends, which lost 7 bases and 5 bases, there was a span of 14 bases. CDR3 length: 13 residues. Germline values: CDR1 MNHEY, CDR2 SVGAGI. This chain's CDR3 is CASISTASETQYF. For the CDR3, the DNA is TGTGCCAGCATCTCGACAGCTTCGGAGACCCAGTACTTC.

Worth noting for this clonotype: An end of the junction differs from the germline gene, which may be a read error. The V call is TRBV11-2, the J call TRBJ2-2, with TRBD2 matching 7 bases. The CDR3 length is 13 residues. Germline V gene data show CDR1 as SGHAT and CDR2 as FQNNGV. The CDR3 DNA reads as TGTGCCAGCAGCTTAGACTTGGGGGGGGAGCTGTATTTT. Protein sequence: CASSLDLGGELYF.

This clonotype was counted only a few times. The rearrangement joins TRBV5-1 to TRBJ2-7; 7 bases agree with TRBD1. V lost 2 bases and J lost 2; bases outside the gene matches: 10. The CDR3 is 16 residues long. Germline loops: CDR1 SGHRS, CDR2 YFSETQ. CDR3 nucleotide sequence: TGCGCCAGCAGCTTACATACCGGGACAGCCACCTACGAGCAGTACTTC. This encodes CASSLHTGTATYEQYF.

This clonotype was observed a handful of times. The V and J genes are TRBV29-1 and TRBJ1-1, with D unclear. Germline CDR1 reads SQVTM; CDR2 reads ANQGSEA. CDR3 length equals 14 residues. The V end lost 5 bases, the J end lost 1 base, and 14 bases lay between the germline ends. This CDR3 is CSVSLRIGNTEAFF. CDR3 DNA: TGCAGCGTTTCCCTTCGTATTGGGAACACTGAAGCTTTCTTT. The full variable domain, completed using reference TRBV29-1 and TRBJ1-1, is SAVISQKPSRDICQRGTSLTIQCQVDSQVTMMFWYRQQPGQSLTLIATANQGSEATYESGFVIDKFPISRPNLTFSTLTVSNMSPEDSSIYLCSVSLRIGNTEAFFGQGTRLTVV.

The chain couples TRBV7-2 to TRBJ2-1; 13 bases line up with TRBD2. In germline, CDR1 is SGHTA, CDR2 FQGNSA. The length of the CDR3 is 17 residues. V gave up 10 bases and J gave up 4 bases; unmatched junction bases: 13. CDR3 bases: TGTGCCACTCCCAGTCCCGGGACTAGCGGGGATTACAATGAGCAGTTCTTC. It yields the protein CATPSPGTSGDYNEQFF. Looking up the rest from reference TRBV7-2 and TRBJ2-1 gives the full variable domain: GAGVSQSPSNKVTEKGKDVELRCDPISGHTALYWYRQSLGQGLEFLIYFQGNSAPDKSGLPSDRFSAERTGGSVSTLTIQRTQQEDSAVYLCATPSPGTSGDYNEQFFGPGTRLTVL.

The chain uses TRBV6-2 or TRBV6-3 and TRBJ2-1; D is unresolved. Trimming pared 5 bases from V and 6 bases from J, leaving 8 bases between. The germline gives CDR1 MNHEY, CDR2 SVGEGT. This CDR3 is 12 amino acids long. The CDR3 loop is CASSPLFNEQFF. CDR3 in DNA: TGTGCCAGCAGTCCCCTATTCAATGAGCAGTTCTTC.

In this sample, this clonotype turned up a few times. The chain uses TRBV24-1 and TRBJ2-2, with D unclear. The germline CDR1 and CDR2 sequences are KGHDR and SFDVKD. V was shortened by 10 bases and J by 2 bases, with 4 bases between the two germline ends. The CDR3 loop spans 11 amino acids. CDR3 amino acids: CATANTGELFF. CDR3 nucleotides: TGTGCCACTGCCAACACCGGGGAGCTGTTTTTT.

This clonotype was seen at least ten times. CDR3 sequence reads: CASSLEGSSYEQYF. CDR3 DNA sequence: TGTGCCAGCAGTTTGGAGGGGAGCTCCTACGAGCAGTACTTC. The chain couples TRBV12-3 or TRBV12-4 to TRBJ2-7; a possible D gene is TRBD2 (6 bases). V lost 3 bases, J lost 0 bases, and 9 bases lay in between. This CDR3 is built from 14 residues.

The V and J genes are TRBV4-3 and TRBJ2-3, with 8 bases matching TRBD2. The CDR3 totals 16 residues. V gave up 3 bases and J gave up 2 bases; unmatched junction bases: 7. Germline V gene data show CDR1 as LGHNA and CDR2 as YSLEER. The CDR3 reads CASSQLAGGLTDTQYF. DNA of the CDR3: TGCGCCAGCAGCCAGCTGGCGGGGGGCCTCACAGATACGCAGTATTTT.

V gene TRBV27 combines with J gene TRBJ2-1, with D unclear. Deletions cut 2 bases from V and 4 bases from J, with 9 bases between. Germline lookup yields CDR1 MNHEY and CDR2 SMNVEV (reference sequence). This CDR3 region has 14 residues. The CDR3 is CASSLKMVYNEQFF. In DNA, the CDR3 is TGTGCCAGCAGTTTAAAGATGGTATACAATGAGCAGTTCTTC.

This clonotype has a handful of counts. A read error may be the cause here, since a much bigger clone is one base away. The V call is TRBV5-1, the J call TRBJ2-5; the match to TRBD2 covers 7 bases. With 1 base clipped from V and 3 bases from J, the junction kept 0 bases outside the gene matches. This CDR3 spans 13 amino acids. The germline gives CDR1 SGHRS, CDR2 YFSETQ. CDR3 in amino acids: CASSLSGEETQYF. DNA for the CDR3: TGCGCCAGCAGCTTGAGCGGGGAAGAGACCCAGTACTTC.

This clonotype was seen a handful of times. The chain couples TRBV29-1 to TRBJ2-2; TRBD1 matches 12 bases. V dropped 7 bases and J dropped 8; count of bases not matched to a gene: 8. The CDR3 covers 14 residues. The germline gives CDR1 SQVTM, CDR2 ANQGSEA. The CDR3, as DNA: TGCAGCGCCGGGACAGGGGGCGGTTCTGGGGAGCTGTTTTTT. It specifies CSAGTGGGSGELFF.

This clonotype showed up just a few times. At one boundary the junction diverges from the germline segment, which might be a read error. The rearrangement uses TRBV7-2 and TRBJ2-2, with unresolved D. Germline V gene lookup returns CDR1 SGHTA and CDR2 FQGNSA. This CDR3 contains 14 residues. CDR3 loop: CASSLIWVAGELFF. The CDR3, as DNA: TGTGCCAGCAGCTTAATCTGGGTGGCCGGTGAGCTGTTTTTT. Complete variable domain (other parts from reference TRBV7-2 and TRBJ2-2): GAGVSQSPSNKVTEKGKDVELRCDPISGHTALYWYRQSLGQGLEFLIYFQGNSAPDKSGLPSDRFSAERTGGSVSTLTIQRTQQEDSAVYLCASSLIWVAGELFFGEGSRLTVL.

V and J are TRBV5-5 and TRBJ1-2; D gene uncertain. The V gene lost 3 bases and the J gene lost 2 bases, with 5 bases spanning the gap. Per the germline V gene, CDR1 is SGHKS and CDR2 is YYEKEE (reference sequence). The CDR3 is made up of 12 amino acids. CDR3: CASSYENYGYTF. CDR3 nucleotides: TGTGCCAGCAGCTACGAAAACTATGGCTACACCTTC.

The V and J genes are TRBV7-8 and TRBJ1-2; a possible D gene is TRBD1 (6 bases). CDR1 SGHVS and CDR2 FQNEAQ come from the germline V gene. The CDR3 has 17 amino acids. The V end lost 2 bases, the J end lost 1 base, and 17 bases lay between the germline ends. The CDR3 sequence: CASSLRTVRGFNYGYTF. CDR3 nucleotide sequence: TGTGCCAGCAGCTTACGCACCGTCAGGGGATTTAACTATGGCTACACCTTC.

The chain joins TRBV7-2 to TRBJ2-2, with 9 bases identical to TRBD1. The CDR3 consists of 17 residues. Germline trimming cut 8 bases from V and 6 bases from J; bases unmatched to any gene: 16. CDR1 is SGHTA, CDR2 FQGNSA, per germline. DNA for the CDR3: TGTGCCAGCCCGGTTCCCGGGACAGGGTCGGTGGCCGGGGAGCTGTTTTTT. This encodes CASPVPGTGSVAGELFF.

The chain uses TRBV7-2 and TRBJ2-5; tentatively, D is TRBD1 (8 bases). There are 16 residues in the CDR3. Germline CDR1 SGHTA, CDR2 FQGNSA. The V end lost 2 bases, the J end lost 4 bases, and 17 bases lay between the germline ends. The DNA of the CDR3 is TGTGCCAGCAGCTTAAACAGGGGGGGCCTGGGAGAGACCCAGTACTTC. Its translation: CASSLNRGGLGETQYF.